These 21 T cell receptor beta chains were sequenced from one sample in a study of CD8+CD57+ T cells in acquired aplastic anemia. According to the study, genomic DNA was the template for TCR beta VDJ and CDR3 profiling. A single record per CDR3 protein comes from TCRdb applying MiXCR to the reads. The profile shows about 98,000 distinct CDR3 sequences, around 70% of them singletons. Patients who underwent sequencing had shown CD8+CD57+ cell expansion by flow cytometry. Sequenced: sorted CD4+, CD8+, or CD8+CD57+ T cells (not recorded which) from PBMCs. Source of these receptors: a human donor with aplastic anemia.

The chain has TRBV10-3 and TRBJ2-7, with D tentatively TRBD2 (6 bases). The V end lost 6 bases, the J end lost 2 bases, and 17 bases lay between the germline ends. Per the germline V gene, CDR1 is ENHRY and CDR2 is SYGVKD. This CDR3 is built from 15 residues. CDR3 sequence: CAISLTGSQTYEQYF. CDR3 nucleotide sequence: TGTGCCATCAGCCTTACCGGGAGCCAAACCTACGAGCAGTACTTC.

J is TRBJ2-5 and V is TRBV20-1; no reliable D call. The CDR3 totals 13 residues. Germline CDR1 and CDR2: DFQATT and SNEGSKA (reference sequence). Deletions cut 3 bases from V and 5 bases from J, with 13 bases between. Written as DNA, the CDR3 is TGCAGTGCTAGGGAAACAGTTCCGGAGACCCAGTACTTC. Translation: CSARETVPETQYF.

This clonotype was counted only a few times. V is TRBV5-1 and J is TRBJ2-4, with D uncertain. Germline CDR1 SGHRS, CDR2 YFSETQ. Trimming removed 5 bases from V and 5 bases from J, with 14 bases in between. This CDR3 contains 14 residues. CDR3 region: CASSDAGSQNIQYF. In DNA, the CDR3 is TGCGCCAGCAGTGATGCCGGGTCCCAAAACATTCAGTACTTC.

This rearrangement joins TRBV2 to TRBJ2-7, with D perhaps matching TRBD1 (6 bases). CDR3 length: 14 amino acids. V was shortened by 3 bases and J by 3 bases, with 12 bases between the two germline ends. The germline V gene has CDR1 SNHLY and CDR2 FYNNEI. The DNA of the CDR3 is TGTGCCAGCAGTGACCCAGGGGCCGGCTACGAGCAGTACTTC. It encodes CASSDPGAGYEQYF.

This chain joins TRBV7-9 and TRBJ1-2, with 8 nucleotides matching TRBD1. V shed 5 bases, J shed 6 bases, and the junction held 11 bases outside the gene matches. This CDR3 has 15 amino acids. The germline CDR1 and CDR2 sequences are SEHNR and FQNEAQ (reference sequence). The chain's CDR3 is CASSHRNDRGHGYTF. The CDR3 DNA is TGTGCCAGCAGCCACCGAAATGACAGGGGACATGGCTACACCTTC.

This chain joins TRBV6-4 and TRBJ2-3; D gene ambiguous. Trimming removed 3 bases at V and 15 bases at J, with 7 bases between. The length of the CDR3 is 9 residues. CDR1 and CDR2 from the germline V gene are MRHNA and SNTAGT. The CDR3 here is CASSEDTYF. The CDR3 region has the DNA TGTGCCAGCAGTGAAGACACTTATTTT.

The DNA of the CDR3 is TGTGCCAGTAGTTCCCAGGGAGCCAAAAACATTCAGTACTTC. This gives the protein CASSSQGAKNIQYF. The V gene is TRBV19, the J gene TRBJ2-4; TRBD1 might be the D (5 bases). The CDR3 runs to 14 residues. Per germline, CDR1 LNHDA and CDR2 SQIVND (reference sequence). With 5 bases removed from V and 0 bases from J, the gap between germline ends came to 8 bases.

This clonotype was seen a few times. The chain has TRBV20-1 and TRBJ2-7; a possible D gene is TRBD1 (7 bases). V gave up 2 bases and J gave up 7 bases, with 12 bases separating them. The CDR3 covers 12 residues. The germline V gene encodes CDR1 DFQATT and CDR2 SNEGSKA (reference sequence). The CDR3 DNA reads as TGCAGTGCTAGAATGACAGGGAGGGAGCAGTACTTC. It is translated as CSARMTGREQYF.

This clonotype was detected many times. The V gene is TRBV10-3, the J gene TRBJ2-1; 12 nucleotides agree with TRBD1. CDR1 and CDR2 (germline): ENHRY, SYGVKD. The V and J ends lost 8 bases and 7 bases, in that order; junction bases with no gene match: 6. This CDR3 region has 14 residues. The CDR3 loop reads CAILGTGGMNEQFF. In DNA form, the CDR3 reads TGTGCCATCTTGGGGACAGGGGGCATGAATGAGCAGTTCTTC.

This sequence joins TRBV2 and TRBJ1-2; weak D call: TRBD1 (5 bases). The V end was cut by 6 bases, the J end by 11 bases, with 10 bases between. Germline V gene data show CDR1 as SNHLY and CDR2 as FYNNEI. The CDR3 has 10 amino acids. The CDR3 region has the DNA TGTGCCAGCAGGGCAGGGAGTTACACCTTC. This encodes CASRAGSYTF.

This clonotype was recorded at least ten times. The chain joins TRBV6-5 to TRBJ2-1; tentatively, D is TRBD1 or TRBD2 (5 bases each). Per the germline V gene, CDR1 is MNHEY and CDR2 is SVGAGI. V was cut by 2 bases and J by 3 bases, with 11 bases left in between. The CDR3 is 15 residues long. CDR3: CASSYDGAVYNEQFF. The CDR3 DNA reads TGTGCCAGCAGTTACGACGGGGCAGTCTACAATGAGCAGTTCTTC.

The gene calls are TRBV29-1 and TRBJ2-5; D perhaps matches TRBD2 (6 bases). This CDR3 is 17 amino acids long. Per the germline V gene, CDR1 is SQVTM and CDR2 is ANQGSEA. V was trimmed by 0 bases and J by 5 bases, leaving 22 bases between them. The CDR3 DNA sequence: TGCAGCGTTGAAGAGCCTTGGGACTTAATGGGCGAGGAGACCCAGTACTTC. Residues: CSVEEPWDLMGEETQYF.

This clonotype was observed a single time. The chain has TRBV2 and TRBJ1-6; possible D gene TRBD1, 5 bases. The V and J ends lost 6 bases and 10 bases respectively, with 10 bases between them. The CDR3 contains 12 residues. Per germline, CDR1 SNHLY and CDR2 FYNNEI. The CDR3 region has the DNA TGTGCCAGCAGCCCCCAGGGCTCACCCCTCCACTTT. Protein: CASSPQGSPLHF.

This clonotype came up a few times. This rearrangement joins TRBV7-3 to TRBJ2-5, with D perhaps TRBD1 (6 bases). CDR3 length: 14 amino acids. V shed 5 bases and J shed 5 bases, with 15 bases lying between them. CDR1 is SGHTA, CDR2 FQGTGA, per germline. The CDR3, as DNA: TGTGCCAGCAGCCCCCAGACAGGCAGGGAGACCCAGTACTTC. It codes for CASSPQTGRETQYF.

The chain couples TRBV29-1 to TRBJ1-4; the D gene is possibly TRBD1 (5 bases). Between the trimmed V and J ends, which lost 6 bases and 5 bases, there was a span of 10 bases. This CDR3 region has 12 residues. Germline CDR1 is SQVTM and CDR2 is ANQGSEA. CDR3 sequence (DNA): TGCAGCGTGGGACGTCTAAATGAAAAACTGTTTTTT. Protein product: CSVGRLNEKLFF.

This clonotype was seen more than once but under ten times. This chain connects TRBV10-3 to TRBJ1-1; unclear D gene. Germline V gives CDR1 ENHRY, CDR2 SYGVKD. V lost 2 bases and J 4 bases, leaving 11 bases between the germline ends. The CDR3 loop spans 14 amino acids. In DNA, the CDR3 is TGTGCCATCAGTGAGCAGGAACGTGGCACTGAAGCTTTCTTT. It translates to CAISEQERGTEAFF.

This clonotype was counted a single time. The rearrangement links TRBV2 to TRBJ2-7, with D perhaps TRBD1 or TRBD2 (5 bases each). Trimming removed 7 bases at V and 5 bases at J, with 18 bases between. The CDR3 covers 14 residues. The germline V gene encodes CDR1 SNHLY and CDR2 FYNNEI. This CDR3 reads CASTPGPRGHEQYF. The CDR3 coding sequence is TGTGCCAGCACACCAGGGCCCCGGGGACACGAGCAGTACTTC.

Only a few counts were recorded for this clonotype. In DNA, the CDR3 is TGTGCCAGCAGTTACCGGGTGAATTCACCCCTCCACTTT. Translating it yields CASSYRVNSPLHF. This rearrangement joins TRBV6-5 to TRBJ1-6; D remains unclear. The CDR3 runs 13 residues. With 2 bases removed from V and 7 bases from J, the gap between germline ends came to 6 bases. CDR1 MNHEY and CDR2 SVGAGI come from the germline V gene.

This clonotype was seen more than once but under ten times. The chain recombines TRBV5-1 with TRBJ2-7; 9 nucleotides align to TRBD1. The V gene end was trimmed by 5 bases and the J gene end by 5 bases; junction bases not matched to a gene: 8. The length of the CDR3 is 14 residues. Germline CDR1 SGHRS, CDR2 YFSETQ. The CDR3 bases are TGCGCCAGCAGTGCGGGACAGGGTCGGCACGAGCAGTACTTC. Translated, it gives CASSAGQGRHEQYF.

In this sample, this clonotype turned up a few times. The chain has TRBV7-9 and TRBJ1-2; 7 positions agree with TRBD1. The germline gives CDR1 SEHNR, CDR2 FQNEAQ (reference sequence). This CDR3 comprises 13 residues. The trim removed 4 bases at V and 2 bases at J, leaving 1 base unmatched. The CDR3 nucleotides read TGTGCCAGCAGCTCACAGGGGAACTATGGCTACACCTTC. It specifies CASSSQGNYGYTF.

V is TRBV7-2 and J is TRBJ2-5; perhaps TRBD1 as D (6 bases). The V gene lost 5 bases and the J gene lost 5 bases, with 15 bases spanning the gap. The CDR3 runs 14 residues. From germline, CDR1 is SGHTA and CDR2 FQGNSA. DNA of the CDR3: TGTGCCAGCAGCCCCTACAGGGCTTCTGAGACCCAGTACTTC. It yields the protein CASSPYRASETQYF.